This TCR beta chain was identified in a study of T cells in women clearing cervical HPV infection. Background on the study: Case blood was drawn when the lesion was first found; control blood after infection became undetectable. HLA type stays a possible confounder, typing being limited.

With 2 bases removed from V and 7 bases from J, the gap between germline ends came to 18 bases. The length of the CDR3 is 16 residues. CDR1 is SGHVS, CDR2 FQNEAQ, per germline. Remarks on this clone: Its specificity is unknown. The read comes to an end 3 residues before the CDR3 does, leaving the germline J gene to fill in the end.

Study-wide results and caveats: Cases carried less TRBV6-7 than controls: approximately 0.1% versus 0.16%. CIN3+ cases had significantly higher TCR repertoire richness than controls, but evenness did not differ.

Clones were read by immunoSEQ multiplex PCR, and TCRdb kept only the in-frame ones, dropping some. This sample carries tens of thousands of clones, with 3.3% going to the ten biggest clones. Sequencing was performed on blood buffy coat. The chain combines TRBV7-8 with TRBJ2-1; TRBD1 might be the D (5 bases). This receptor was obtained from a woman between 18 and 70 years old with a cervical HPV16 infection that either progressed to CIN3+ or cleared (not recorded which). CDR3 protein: CASSLWQGITPNEQFF. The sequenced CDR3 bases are TGTGCCAGCAGCTTATGGCAGGGTATCACCCCAAATGAG. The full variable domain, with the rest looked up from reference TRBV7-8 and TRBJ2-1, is GAGVSQSPRYKVAKRGQDVALRCDPISGHVSLFWYQQALGQGPEFLTYFQNEAQLDKSGLPSDRFFAERPEGSVSTLKIQRTQQEDSAVYLCASSLWQGITPNEQFFGPGTRLTVL.